The 25 T cell receptor beta chains below were found in one sample sequenced in a study of T cells after yellow fever vaccination. TCRdb used MiXCR to reprocess the 5' RACE reads, holding one entry per CDR3 protein. Here the sample spans about 230,000 distinct CDR3 sequences, roughly 6.8% being singletons. Source: CD4+ T cells sorted from PBMCs, taken on the day of the yellow fever booster vaccination. The origin of the receptors is a man aged 25-45 years who received the YFV17D yellow fever vaccine.

This clonotype was detected only a few times. The chain recombines TRBV4-3 with TRBJ2-4; D remains unclear. The CDR3 spans 14 residues. Germline CDR1 reads LGHNA; CDR2 reads YSLEER. V lost 0 bases, J lost 8 bases, and 11 bases lay in between. This CDR3 is CASSQDEIGDIQYF. The CDR3 nucleotides are TGCGCCAGCAGCCAAGATGAGATCGGTGACATTCAGTACTTC.

The chain links TRBV12-3 or TRBV12-4 to TRBJ2-2, with 8 bases identical to TRBD2. Unmatched junction bases numbered 10, after V lost 6 bases and J lost 4 bases. This CDR3 comprises 16 residues. Written as DNA, the CDR3 is TGTGCCAGCAGAATTGGGGGCGCGGGGGGCACCGGGGAGCTGTTTTTT. It codes for CASRIGGAGGTGELFF.

This clonotype came up many times. This chain connects TRBV12-3 or TRBV12-4 to TRBJ1-5; 11 positions match TRBD1. J was trimmed by 5 bases and V by 7 bases; bases with no gene match: 10. The CDR3 consists of 16 residues. The chain's CDR3 is CASIRTGTGGYQPQHF. The CDR3 region has the DNA TGTGCCAGCATTCGTACCGGGACAGGGGGATATCAGCCCCAGCATTTT.

This clonotype has at least ten counts. The V and J genes are TRBV7-9 and TRBJ2-3; 11 nucleotides align to TRBD2. CDR1 and CDR2 (germline): SEHNR, FQNEAQ (reference sequence). The CDR3 consists of 16 residues. The V and J ends lost 5 bases and 4 bases, in that order; junction bases with no gene match: 8. The DNA for the CDR3 is TGTGCCAGCAGCCTAAAACCGGGACTAGCGGCAGATACGCAGTATTTT. Translating gives CASSLKPGLAADTQYF.

In this sample, this clonotype turned up a few times. The chain recombines TRBV20-1 with TRBJ2-1, with TRBD2 matching 7 bases. The trim removed 3 bases at V and 7 bases at J, leaving 12 bases unmatched. CDR3 length: 15 amino acids. Germline CDR1 is DFQATT and CDR2 is SNEGSKA (reference sequence). The CDR3 DNA reads as TGCAGTGCTAGCCCGCGGCGCGGGAGCGGAAATGAGCAGTTCTTC. Translated, it gives CSASPRRGSGNEQFF.

The chain combines TRBV4-2 with TRBJ2-3; 9 bases line up with TRBD1. The germline V gene has CDR1 LGHNA and CDR2 YNFKEQ. This CDR3 is 13 amino acids long. Losses at the gene ends were 0 bases for V and 13 bases for J; bases not matched to a gene: 5. The CDR3 loop reads CASSQEVGDREYF. The CDR3 DNA reads TGTGCCAGCAGCCAAGAAGTAGGGGACAGGGAGTATTTT.

This clonotype came up a few times. The chain has TRBV5-1 and TRBJ2-1, with TRBD2 matching over 14 bases. The CDR3 extends over 17 amino acids. The V gene end was trimmed by 5 bases and the J gene end by 5 bases; junction bases not matched to a gene: 9. Germline-derived CDR1 and CDR2 are SGHRS and YFSETQ. In DNA, the CDR3 is TGCGCCAGCAGGTACGGGACTAGCGGGAGTTCTGACAATGAGCAGTTCTTC. Encoded protein: CASRYGTSGSSDNEQFF.

V gene TRBV5-1 combines with J gene TRBJ1-2; tentatively, D is TRBD1 (5 bases). Looked up from germline, CDR1 is SGHRS and CDR2 is YFSETQ. V lost 3 bases and J 0 bases, leaving 18 bases between the germline ends. The CDR3 totals 17 residues. The CDR3 protein is CASSSSGGRPSNYGYTF. The CDR3 DNA follows: TGCGCCAGCAGCTCCTCGGGGGGGAGACCGTCTAACTATGGCTACACCTTC.

This clonotype was detected ten times or more. The chain couples TRBV12-3 or TRBV12-4 to TRBJ2-7; D gene uncertain. The CDR3 runs to 12 residues. V dropped 5 bases and J dropped 6 bases, with 11 bases sitting between them. CDR3 sequence (DNA): TGTGCCAGCAGTAAAGGGTATCGCGAGCAGTACTTC. Translating gives CASSKGYREQYF.

This chain uses TRBV12-3 or TRBV12-4 with TRBJ1-3; D call uncertain. V was pared by 6 bases and J by 3 bases, with 15 bases between. This CDR3 region has 15 residues. The CDR3 nucleotides read TGTGCCAGCAGACTGGGCCGGCGGAGTGGAAACACCATATATTTT. This translates into CASRLGRRSGNTIYF.

This clonotype was counted many times. The J gene is TRBJ2-7, the V gene TRBV20-1; 8 bases line up with TRBD1. Trimming cost V 6 bases and J 0 bases; bases outside gene matches: 13. The CDR3 has 16 amino acids. CDR1 and CDR2 from the germline V gene are DFQATT and SNEGSKA (reference sequence). The CDR3 reads CSAVGTGSYDSYEQYF. CDR3 in DNA: TGCAGTGCGGTCGGGACAGGATCTTACGACTCCTACGAGCAGTACTTC.

This clonotype was seen more than once but under ten times. V gene TRBV12-3 or TRBV12-4 combines with J gene TRBJ2-1; 13 positions match TRBD2. The CDR3 consists of 16 residues. J lost 9 bases, V lost 6 bases, and 11 bases had no gene match. Here the CDR3 DNA reads TGTGCCAGCAGCCCCTGGACTAGCGGGAGACGCCTTGAGCAGTTCTTC. It encodes CASSPWTSGRRLEQFF.

This clonotype was observed a few times. The chain links TRBV5-1 to TRBJ2-7, with 9 bases matching TRBD1. After removal of 5 bases from V and 6 bases from J, the junction contained 6 bases not matched to a gene. The length of the CDR3 is 13 residues. Germline CDR1 and CDR2: SGHRS and YFSETQ. The CDR3 loop is CASSPGQGFEQYF. Here the CDR3 DNA reads TGCGCCAGCAGTCCGGGACAGGGCTTCGAGCAGTACTTC.

The rearrangement joins TRBV6-2 or TRBV6-3 to TRBJ2-3; possibly TRBD2 for D (5 bases). Looked up from germline, CDR1 is MNHEY and CDR2 is SVGEGT. With 4 bases removed from V and 3 bases from J, the gap between germline ends came to 17 bases. The CDR3 has 16 amino acids. The CDR3 region is CASSSSRSGGTDTQYF. The CDR3 DNA sequence: TGTGCCAGCAGTTCGTCCCGGTCAGGAGGAACAGATACGCAGTATTTT.

This clonotype was counted at least ten times. The chain links TRBV7-2 to TRBJ2-7, with D unresolved. Per the germline V gene, CDR1 is SGHTA and CDR2 is FQGNSA. V was pared by 9 bases and J by 4 bases, with 7 bases between. The CDR3 loop spans 10 amino acids. CDR3 amino acids: CARRWYEQYF. CDR3 sequence (DNA): TGTGCCAGGAGGTGGTACGAGCAGTACTTC.

The chain recombines TRBV20-1 with TRBJ2-3, with unresolved D. Trimming pared 7 bases from V and 2 bases from J, leaving 13 bases between. The CDR3 has 13 residues. Per germline, CDR1 DFQATT and CDR2 SNEGSKA (reference sequence). The CDR3 nucleotides are TGCAGTGTACACCGGCCGTCCACAGATACGCAGTATTTT. This translates into CSVHRPSTDTQYF.

This clonotype was observed a handful of times. This chain links TRBV5-5 with TRBJ2-5; 8 positions match TRBD2. The junction had 9 bases not matched to a gene; V was cut back by 4 bases and J by 4 bases. The CDR3 runs 15 residues. Germline lookup yields CDR1 SGHKS and CDR2 YYEKEE (reference sequence). The CDR3 DNA follows: TGTGCCAGCAGCCAAGCGGGACTAGATAGAGAGACCCAGTACTTC. It specifies CASSQAGLDRETQYF.

This clonotype was observed a few times. CDR3 amino acids: CASRTGGGADTQYF. For the CDR3, the DNA is TGTGCCAGCAGGACAGGGGGGGGGGCAGATACGCAGTATTTT. The chain employs TRBV7-2 and TRBJ2-3; 9 bases match TRBD1. Germline assignment: CDR1 SGHTA and CDR2 FQGNSA. This CDR3 region has 14 residues. Unmatched junction bases numbered 5, after V lost 6 bases and J lost 4 bases.

There are a few counts of this clonotype. At one end the junction does not follow the germline gene, possibly because of a read error. The chain has TRBV7-6 and TRBJ1-4, with a possible D match to TRBD1 (6 bases). There are 15 residues in the CDR3. Germline CDR1 reads SGHVS; CDR2 reads FNYEAQ. DNA for the CDR3: TGTGCCAGCAGCTTTCCAACAGGGACTAGTGAAAAACTGTTTTTT. It translates to CASSFPTGTSEKLFF.

There are a few counts of this clonotype. This chain links TRBV7-3 with TRBJ2-3; D is uncertain. This CDR3 has 13 residues. Germline V lookup: CDR1 SGHTA, CDR2 FQGTGA. V was pared by 4 bases and J by 8 bases, with 13 bases between. DNA of the CDR3: TGTGCCAGCAGCTCCACCTTGGGAACTACGCAGTATTTT. It yields the protein CASSSTLGTTQYF.

The J gene is TRBJ2-1, the V gene TRBV10-3, with 8 bases that match TRBD2. Germline V lookup: CDR1 ENHRY, CDR2 SYGVKD. V gave up 3 bases and J gave up 0 bases; unmatched junction bases: 4. CDR3 length equals 16 residues. In DNA form, the CDR3 reads TGTGCCATCAGTGACCAAACTAGCGGCTCCTACAATGAGCAGTTCTTC. It specifies CAISDQTSGSYNEQFF.

This rearrangement joins TRBV29-1 to TRBJ1-3; possible D gene TRBD1, 5 bases. V was pared by 4 bases and J by 0 bases, with 7 bases between. The CDR3 extends over 13 amino acids. CDR1 and CDR2 from the germline V gene are SQVTM and ANQGSEA. As DNA, the CDR3 is TGCAGCGTTGGGACATACTCTGGAAACACCATATATTTT. This codes for CSVGTYSGNTIYF.

This clonotype has ten or more counts. V gene TRBV30 combines with J gene TRBJ2-1; 9 bases fit TRBD1. Germline V CDR1 and CDR2: GTSNPN, SVGIG (reference sequence). This CDR3 has 13 amino acids. V shed 1 base, J shed 8 bases, and the junction held 3 bases outside the gene matches. CDR3 bases: TGTGCCTGGAGTGGTGGACAGGGGTATGAGCAGTTCTTC. Protein sequence: CAWSGGQGYEQFF.

The chain recombines TRBV12-3 or TRBV12-4 with TRBJ1-5; 7 bases map to TRBD1. The CDR3 has 14 amino acids. V lost 5 bases, J lost 4 bases, and 5 bases stayed unmatched. In DNA form, the CDR3 reads TGTGCCAGCAGTACAGGGGCGGGTAATCAGCCCCAGCATTTT. It encodes CASSTGAGNQPQHF.

J is TRBJ2-2 and V is TRBV7-2, with D perhaps TRBD2 (5 bases). This CDR3 region has 14 residues. The V end was cut by 5 bases, the J end by 1 base, with 8 bases between. Germline CDR1 SGHTA, CDR2 FQGNSA. CDR3 sequence reads: CASSVTRNTGELFF. The CDR3 nucleotides are TGTGCCAGCAGCGTAACTAGGAACACCGGGGAGCTGTTTTTT. Filled out from reference TRBV7-2 and TRBJ2-2, the complete variable domain reads GAGVSQSPSNKVTEKGKDVELRCDPISGHTALYWYRQSLGQGLEFLIYFQGNSAPDKSGLPSDRFSAERTGGSVSTLTIQRTQQEDSAVYLCASSVTRNTGELFFGEGSRLTVL.